The rows below give T cell receptor beta chains drawn from one sample of a study of cytomegalovirus exposure and HLA in healthy donors. Assay: immunoSEQ multiplex PCR; the TCRdb copy retains only in-frame clones and omits some. The table has approximately 170,000 clones, 60% to 80% seen once. The sample consisted of PBMCs. The origin of the receptors is a woman between 40 and 50 years old in good health and CMV-seropositive. The CDR3 runs from the conserved cysteine through the conserved F or W. A D gene is named only where the DNA matches it firmly. Clone size is not always given. Where it is, it says once, few, many or a class for expanded clones.

J,D,size,V,CDR3,DNA
TRBJ1-1,TRBD1,.,TRBV19,CASSMRKGAYDEAFF,TGTGCCAGTAGTATGAGGAAGGGGGCATATGATGAAGCTTTCTTT
TRBJ1-1,.,.,TRBV7-2,CASSSDRWNTEAFF,TGTGCCAGCAGCTCTGACAGGTGGAACACTGAAGCTTTCTTT
TRBJ2-1,TRBD2,.,TRBV10-3,CASERGGYNEQFF,TGTGCCTCCGAGCGGGGGGGTTACAATGAGCAGTTCTTC
TRBJ1-1,TRBD1,.,TRBV18,CASSLGQGEAFF,TGTGCCAGCTCACTCGGACAGGGTGAAGCTTTCTTT
TRBJ1-2,TRBD1,.,TRBV5-1,CASSQGQAYYGYTF,TGCGCCAGCAGCCAGGGACAGGCCTACTATGGCTACACCTTC
TRBJ2-1,.,.,TRBV27,CASSLSVRGEQFF,TGTGCCAGCAGTTTATCGGTCCGGGGTGAGCAGTTCTTC
TRBJ2-7,.,.,TRBV7-9,CASSPGQFYEQYF,TGTGCCAGCAGCCCCGGACAGTTCTACGAGCAGTACTTC
TRBJ2-3,TRBD2,.,TRBV9,CASSSPGLAGGRGTQYF,TGTGCCAGCAGCTCGCCGGGACTAGCGGGAGGCCGGGGTACGCAGTATTTT
TRBJ1-1,.,.,TRBV6-5,CASSYSRGLNTEAFF,TGTGCCAGCAGTTACTCACGCGGCTTGAACACTGAAGCTTTCTTT
TRBJ2-2,TRBD2,.,TRBV7-7,CASSPTGEGTGELFF,TGTGCCAGCAGCCCCACCGGGGAGGGTACCGGGGAGCTGTTTTTT
TRBJ1-5,TRBD1,.,TRBV4-1,CASSPSDRVGNQPQHF,TGCGCCAGCAGCCCTTCGGACAGGGTTGGCAATCAGCCCCAGCATTTT
TRBJ1-2,TRBD1,.,TRBV10-1,CASSAQGDFGYTF,TGCGCCAGCAGTGCGCAGGGGGATTTTGGCTACACCTTC
TRBJ1-1,.,.,TRBV2,CASSHDNAEAFF,TGTGCCAGCAGTCACGACAATGCTGAAGCTTTCTTT
TRBJ2-2,TRBD1,.,TRBV6-5,CASSYTRDRNTGELFF,TGTGCCAGCAGTTATACCCGGGACAGGAACACCGGGGAGCTGTTTTTT
TRBJ2-1,TRBD2,few,TRBV19,CASGLGTNSYNEQFF,TGTGCCAGTGGGTTAGGGACTAACTCCTACAATGAGCAGTTCTTC
TRBJ1-5,.,.,TRBV30,CAWSLGALNQPQHF,TGTGCCTGGAGTCTAGGGGCCCTCAATCAGCCCCAGCATTTT
TRBJ1-6,.,.,TRBV28,CASGGAPVGSPLHF,TGTGCCAGCGGCGGGGCCCCGGTGGGTTCACCCCTCCACTTT
TRBJ2-3,TRBD2,.,TRBV6-5,CASSYRAGGAKDTQYF,TGTGCCAGCAGTTACAGGGCGGGGGGGGCTAAAGATACGCAGTATTTT
TRBJ1-2,.,.,TRBV7-2,CASSLAGQGRGYTF,TGTGCCAGCAGCTTAGCGGGCCAGGGGAGAGGCTACACCTTC
TRBJ2-1,TRBD2,once,TRBV7-8,CASSSLAGGLDEQFF,TGTGCCAGCAGCTCCTTAGCGGGGGGGCTAGATGAGCAGTTCTTC
TRBJ2-5,TRBD1,.,TRBV19,CASTTGVGETQYF,TGTGCCAGTACCACAGGGGTCGGTGAGACCCAGTACTTC
TRBJ1-6,TRBD1,once,TRBV7-2,CASTVNRGLRSPLHF,TGTGCCAGCACCGTTAACAGGGGGCTCCGTTCACCCCTCCACTTT
TRBJ2-5,TRBD2,.,TRBV19,CASSMMVAGGQETQYF,TGTGCCAGTAGTATGATGGTAGCGGGGGGACAAGAGACCCAGTACTTC